This T cell receptor beta chain was identified in a study of T cells after yellow fever vaccination. Findings and caveats of the study: Shared CD4/CD8 clonotypes were a small share, likely from convergent recombination. In FACS-sorted repertoires, abundant clonotypes from the bulk population could appear as contaminants.

This clonotype occurred many times. Its specificity is not known. This CDR3 has 15 residues. Germline CDR1 reads SGHTA; CDR2 reads FQGNSA. The ends lost 8 bases at V and 4 bases at J; junction bases unmatched: 10. Production of TCR cDNA was by 5'RACE template switching, which also added a universal primer site and UMIs. Via MiXCR, TCRdb re-called the 5' RACE reads, giving one row per CDR3 protein. The sample lists about 340,000 distinct CDR3 sequences, about 4% occurring once. The clonotype comes from a man between 18 and 35 years old who received the YFV17D yellow fever vaccine. The material sequenced was PBMCs, taken 5 days after the yellow fever booster vaccination. The gene calls are TRBV7-2 and TRBJ1-3; 8 bases line up with TRBD1. The CDR3 sequence: CASASTGAVGNTIYF. CDR3 in DNA: TGTGCCAGCGCCTCGACAGGGGCGGTCGGAAACACCATATATTTT. Drawing the rest from reference TRBV7-2 and TRBJ1-3, the complete variable domain is GAGVSQSPSNKVTEKGKDVELRCDPISGHTALYWYRQSLGQGLEFLIYFQGNSAPDKSGLPSDRFSAERTGGSVSTLTIQRTQQEDSAVYLCASASTGAVGNTIYFGEGSWLTVV.